The TCR beta chain described here comes from a study of radiation and T cells in renal cell carcinoma. Broader study findings: Top tumor clonotypes rose in blood 2 weeks post-radiation, then contracted.

As for time point: blood 2 weeks post-SBRT. The treatment: 15 Gy SBRT to primary tumor, nephrectomy 4 weeks later. The patient's renal cell carcinoma had clear cell pathology. Per the germline V gene, CDR1 is SEHNR and CDR2 is FQNEAQ (reference sequence). Trimming took 4 bases from V and 8 from J, leaving 6 bases between them. The CDR3 sequence is 12 residues long. In the case of this clone: The antigen remains unidentified.

Repertoires were generated with immunoSEQ multiplex PCR, while TCRdb's copy carries only in-frame clones and drops some. The top ten hold approximately 2% of the sample, which has some 120,000 clones, 75% to 90% seen once. The source was blood, collected from a patient whose treatment included radiotherapy and nephrectomy. This sequence was found in a woman aged 60 to 75 with renal cell carcinoma. The chain employs TRBV7-9 and TRBJ1-6; D remains unclear. The CDR3 DNA is TGTGCCAGCAGCTATCAGGATTCACCCCTCCACTTT. Protein product: CASSYQDSPLHF.